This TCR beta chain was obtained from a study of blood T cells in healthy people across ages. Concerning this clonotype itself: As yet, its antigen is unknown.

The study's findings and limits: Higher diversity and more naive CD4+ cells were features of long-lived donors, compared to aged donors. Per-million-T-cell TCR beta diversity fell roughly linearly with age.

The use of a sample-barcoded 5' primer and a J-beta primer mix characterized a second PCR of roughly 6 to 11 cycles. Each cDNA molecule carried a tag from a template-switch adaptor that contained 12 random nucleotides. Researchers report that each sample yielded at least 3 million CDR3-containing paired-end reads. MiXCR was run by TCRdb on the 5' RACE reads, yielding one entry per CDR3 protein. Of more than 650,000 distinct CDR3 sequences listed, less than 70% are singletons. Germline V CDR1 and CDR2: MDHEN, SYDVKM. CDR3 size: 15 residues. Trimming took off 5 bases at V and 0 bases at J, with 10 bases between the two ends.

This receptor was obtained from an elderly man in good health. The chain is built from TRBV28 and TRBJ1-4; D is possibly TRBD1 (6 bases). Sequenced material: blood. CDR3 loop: CASSTSGATNEKLFF. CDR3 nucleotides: TGTGCCAGCAGTACATCAGGGGCAACTAATGAAAAACTGTTTTTT.